This T cell receptor beta chain was identified during a study of T cell responses to AZD1222 COVID-19 vaccine. Method: immunoSEQ multiplex PCR; TCRdb's copy keeps in-frame clones and lacks some. The sample records 100,000 to 150,000 clones, more than 85% being singletons. The specimen comprised peripheral blood, sampled on day 0 of AZD1222 vaccination. This sequence was found in an adult in good health.

DNA of the CDR3: TGTGCCAGTTCCCCGACATACTCCTACGAGCAGTACTTC. It encodes CASSPTYSYEQYF. The chain recombines TRBV19 with TRBJ2-7; D unresolved. The CDR3 extends over 13 amino acids. Per the germline V gene, CDR1 is LNHDA and CDR2 is SQIVND (reference sequence). Trimming took off 8 bases at V and 0 bases at J, with 11 bases between the two ends.